One sample yielded the 23 T cell receptor beta chains listed below, sequenced in a study of graft-versus-host responses after intestinal transplantation. The protocol was immunoSEQ multiplex PCR, while the TCRdb copy is restricted to in-frame clones and leaves out a portion. The sample holds 43,000 or so clones, approximately 95% seen once. Sample: PBMCs, taken around 330 days after intestinal transplant. These receptors came from a human patient who received an intestinal transplant, so some T cells may come from the graft donor.

The rearrangement uses TRBV10-3 and TRBJ1-5; D call uncertain. Trimming took off 0 bases at V and 4 bases at J, with 7 bases between the two ends. This CDR3 has 14 residues. The germline CDR1 and CDR2 sequences are ENHRY and SYGVKD. The CDR3 coding sequence is TGTGCCATCAGTGAGTCTGAGGGAAATCAGCCCCAGCATTTT. It specifies CAISESEGNQPQHF.

This clone was counted a few times. This chain connects TRBV5-1 to TRBJ1-2; a possible D gene is TRBD1 (5 bases). This CDR3 contains 15 residues. V was pared by 7 bases and J by 2 bases, with 18 bases between. Germline CDR1 SGHRS, CDR2 YFSETQ. The CDR3 sequence is CASRGVGIGNYGYTF. The CDR3 bases are TGCGCCAGCCGGGGGGTCGGGATCGGGAACTATGGCTACACCTTC.

The rearrangement joins TRBV5-1 to TRBJ2-7; possibly TRBD2 for D (5 bases). Trimming left V 7 bases short and J 5 bases short, with 13 bases between. This CDR3 comprises 12 residues. CDR1 and CDR2 (germline): SGHRS, YFSETQ. The CDR3 spells CASAEGAHEQYF. The CDR3 nucleotides read TGCGCCAGCGCAGAGGGCGCCCACGAGCAGTACTTC.

The rearrangement uses TRBV5-6 and TRBJ2-2; 10 bases are a match to TRBD2. Germline lookup yields CDR1 SGHDT and CDR2 YYEEEE. The ends lost 5 bases at V and 3 bases at J; junction bases unmatched: 4. The CDR3 consists of 15 residues. CDR3 coding DNA: TGTGCCAGCAGTCTAGCGGGAGTGGACACCGGGGAGCTGTTTTTT. Protein product: CASSLAGVDTGELFF. Supplemented by reference TRBV5-6 and TRBJ2-2, the full variable domain reads DAGVTQSPTHLIKTRGQQVTLRCSPKSGHDTVSWYQQALGQGPQFIFQYYEEEERQRGNFPDRFSGHQFPNYSSELNVNALLLGDSALYLCASSLAGVDTGELFFGEGSRLTVL.

The chain couples TRBV11-2 to TRBJ1-4; D may be TRBD1 (6 bases). The V gene lost 3 bases and the J gene lost 7 bases, with 12 bases spanning the gap. In germline, CDR1 is SGHAT, CDR2 FQNNGV. There are 14 residues in the CDR3. CDR3 nucleotide sequence: TGTGCCAGCAGCTTGGACAGTGGAAGTGAAAAACTGTTTTTT. Translation: CASSLDSGSEKLFF.

V gene TRBV6-5 combines with J gene TRBJ1-1; tentatively, D is TRBD1 (5 bases). The length of the CDR3 is 15 residues. CDR1 MNHEY and CDR2 SVGAGI come from the germline V gene. Deletions cut 8 bases from V and 1 base from J, with 17 bases between. The chain's CDR3 is CASRDRLYGNTEAFF. The CDR3 DNA reads TGTGCCAGCCGAGACAGACTTTATGGGAACACTGAAGCTTTCTTT.

V gene TRBV11-3 combines with J gene TRBJ2-3; D may match TRBD1 or TRBD2 (5 bases each). Germline CDR1 SGHNT, CDR2 YENEEA. V was trimmed by 5 bases and J by 2 bases, leaving 17 bases between them. This CDR3 is 16 amino acids long. The CDR3 here is CASSARPGPYTDTQYF. The CDR3, as DNA: TGTGCCAGCAGCGCGCGGCCGGGACCATACACAGATACGCAGTATTTT.

The V and J genes are TRBV19 and TRBJ2-5; D gene unclear. The J call may be faulty, since TRBJ2-7 better matches the DNA end. This CDR3 comprises 17 residues. Germline CDR1 and CDR2: LNHDA and SQIVND (reference sequence). The CDR3 protein is CASSTRYPADGSYEQYF. The CDR3 region has the DNA TGTGCCAGTAGTACTAGATACCCCGCTGATGGAAGCTACGAGCAGTACTTC.

For this clone: A read error may account for a junction end that differs from germline. Other DNA sequences within the sample encode an identical CDR3. For the CDR3, the DNA is TGTGCCAGTGGTTTGGTGGGGGGGTCGGATGAAAAACTGTTTTTT. This translates into CASGLVGGSDEKLFF. J is TRBJ1-4 and V is TRBV12-5; TRBD1 is a possible D gene (5 bases). The germline CDR1 and CDR2 sequences are LGHNT and FRNRAP. This CDR3 spans 15 amino acids.

This chain uses TRBV2 with TRBJ2-7; TRBD1 might be the D (5 bases). This CDR3 is built from 14 residues. CDR1 SNHLY and CDR2 FYNNEI come from the germline V gene. V dropped 3 bases and J dropped 2 bases, with 11 bases sitting between them. In DNA form, the CDR3 reads TGTGCCAGCAGTGACCCCAGGGTAGCCTACGAGCAGTACTTC. It translates to CASSDPRVAYEQYF. The entire variable domain, with the rest obtained from reference TRBV2 and TRBJ2-7, is as follows: EPEVTQTPSHQVTQMGQEVILRCVPISNHLYFYWYRQILGQKVEFLVSFYNNEISEKSEIFDDQFSVERPDGSNFTLKIRSTKLEDSAMYFCASSDPRVAYEQYFGPGTRLTVT.

The chain joins TRBV6-5 to TRBJ1-5; D perhaps matches TRBD1 (5 bases). The CDR3 sequence is 15 residues long. Looked up from germline, CDR1 is MNHEY and CDR2 is SVGAGI. With 4 bases removed from V and 5 bases from J, the gap between germline ends came to 15 bases. The CDR3 DNA follows: TGTGCCAGCAGTTCTACTCAGGGTTCGTATCAGCCCCAGCATTTT. It encodes CASSSTQGSYQPQHF.

The genes are TRBV19 and TRBJ1-1, with D possibly being TRBD1 (5 bases). Germline loops: CDR1 LNHDA, CDR2 SQIVND (reference sequence). The CDR3 loop spans 15 amino acids. Trimming removed 2 bases at V and 6 bases at J, with 16 bases between. The CDR3 reads CASSIRDGRASEAFF. CDR3 nucleotides: TGTGCCAGTAGTATAAGGGACGGACGCGCCTCTGAAGCTTTCTTT.

The chain joins TRBV5-1 to TRBJ2-7, with D possibly TRBD2 on 6 matching bases. V was shortened by 9 bases and J by 2 bases, with 15 bases between the two germline ends. Germline V gives CDR1 SGHRS, CDR2 YFSETQ. The CDR3 is made up of 13 amino acids. CDR3 nucleotides: TGCGCCACCCGGGACTTGTATGCCTACGAGCAGTACTTC. It is translated as CATRDLYAYEQYF.

The CDR3: CASSYSIGEETQYF. CDR3 nucleotide sequence: TGTGCCAGCAGTTACTCGATCGGGGAAGAGACCCAGTACTTC. This chain joins TRBV6-6 and TRBJ2-5; maybe TRBD2 (5 bases). The CDR3 contains 14 residues. Per the germline V gene, CDR1 is MNHNY and CDR2 is SVGAGI (reference sequence). Trimming removed 0 bases from V and 3 bases from J, with 8 bases in between.

V usage is TRBV6-1 and J usage is TRBJ2-7; TRBD2 matches at 7 bases. The length of the CDR3 is 14 residues. The germline V gene has CDR1 MNHNS and CDR2 SASEGT. V lost 5 bases to trimming and J lost 0 bases; unmatched junction nucleotides: 4. CDR3 in DNA: TGTGCCAGCAGTCCCACTAGCGTCTCCTACGAGCAGTACTTC. It translates to CASSPTSVSYEQYF.

The rearrangement uses TRBV6-6 and TRBJ2-1, with D uncertain. The CDR3 totals 15 residues. V lost 2 bases to trimming and J lost 8 bases, with 16 bases between them. Germline CDR1 is MNHNY and CDR2 is SVGAGI (reference sequence). The CDR3 reads CASSYPLNVGDEQFF. The CDR3 bases are TGTGCCAGCAGTTACCCCTTAAATGTTGGCGATGAGCAGTTCTTC.

This sequence joins TRBV19 and TRBJ2-2; either TRBD1 or TRBD2 may fit D (5 bases each). The CDR3 spans 15 residues. The ends were cut back, 5 bases at V and 0 bases at J, with 10 bases in the middle. Per germline, CDR1 LNHDA and CDR2 SQIVND (reference sequence). In DNA form, the CDR3 reads TGTGCCAGTAGTCCGAGGGGCTCGAACACCGGGGAGCTGTTTTTT. It encodes CASSPRGSNTGELFF.

The chain carries TRBV9 and TRBJ2-4; 8 bases line up with TRBD2. The CDR3 has 14 residues. Trimming at V came to 4 bases and at J to 6 bases, leaving 6 bases not matched to a gene. From germline, CDR1 is SGDLS and CDR2 YYNGEE. CDR3 sequence: CASSPGGGTNIQYF. Here the CDR3 DNA reads TGTGCCAGCAGCCCGGGGGGGGGCACAAACATTCAGTACTTC. The full variable domain, with the rest looked up from reference TRBV9 and TRBJ2-4, is DSGVTQTPKHLITATGQRVTLRCSPRSGDLSVYWYQQSLDQGLQFLIQYYNGEERAKGNILERFSAQQFPDLHSELNLSSLELGDSALYFCASSPGGGTNIQYFGAGTRLSVL.

This rearrangement joins TRBV10-3 to TRBJ2-1; tentative D call: TRBD2 (5 bases). With 4 bases removed from V and 0 bases from J, the gap between germline ends came to 7 bases. This CDR3 comprises 14 residues. Germline CDR1 ENHRY, CDR2 SYGVKD. The CDR3 sequence: CAISGSDSYNEQFF. The CDR3 DNA is TGTGCCATCAGTGGTAGCGACTCCTACAATGAGCAGTTCTTC.

CDR3 sequence reads: CASSARDMNEQFF. Here the CDR3 DNA reads TGTGCCAGCAGCGCCCGAGACATGAATGAGCAGTTCTTC. The rearrangement links TRBV9 to TRBJ2-1; D unclear. V dropped 3 bases and J dropped 7 bases, with 11 bases sitting between them. The germline V gene has CDR1 SGDLS and CDR2 YYNGEE. The CDR3 length is 13 residues.

CDR3 sequence reads: CASSSSGGSGNTIYF. The CDR3 DNA follows: TGCGCCAGCAGCTCCTCCGGAGGGTCTGGAAACACCATATATTTT. This chain links TRBV5-1 with TRBJ1-3; D not resolved. With 3 bases removed from V and 1 base from J, the gap between germline ends came to 11 bases. Per the germline V gene, CDR1 is SGHRS and CDR2 is YFSETQ. This CDR3 has 15 amino acids.

The rearrangement uses TRBV6-5 and TRBJ1-5; D remains ambiguous. This CDR3 is built from 13 residues. V shed 6 bases and J shed 6 bases, with 12 bases lying between them. Germline V gives CDR1 MNHEY, CDR2 SVGAGI. The CDR3 protein is CASRVQAIQPQHF. The CDR3 nucleotides are TGTGCCAGCAGGGTACAAGCTATTCAGCCCCAGCATTTT.

The chain couples TRBV9 to TRBJ1-1, with no clear D. The CDR3 extends over 13 amino acids. V was clipped by 4 bases and J by 2 bases, with 9 bases between them. From germline, CDR1 is SGDLS and CDR2 YYNGEE. CDR3 coding DNA: TGTGCCAGCAGCTTCAGACCAAACACTGAAGCTTTCTTT. It codes for CASSFRPNTEAFF. Full variable domain (missing parts from reference TRBV9 and TRBJ1-1): DSGVTQTPKHLITATGQRVTLRCSPRSGDLSVYWYQQSLDQGLQFLIQYYNGEERAKGNILERFSAQQFPDLHSELNLSSLELGDSALYFCASSFRPNTEAFFGQGTRLTVV.